The next 4 T cell receptor beta chains were all read from a single sample in a study of shared clonotypes between healthy human individuals. Naive CD8 cells lacked CD45RO, underwent positive selection for CCR7 and left out terminally differentiated effector memory CD45RA+ cells. TCRdb's copy holds only in-frame clones and misses some; the assay was immunoSEQ multiplex PCR. The sample records about 1.9 million clones, 93% being singletons. Sample: naive CD8+ T cells from PBMCs. The receptors here all came from a man between 18 and 35 years old in good health. Some clones in this sample may be carry-over from other donors' samples.

The chain couples TRBV27 to TRBJ2-2; D not certain. The CDR3 has 13 residues. Trimming pared 6 bases from V and 8 bases from J, leaving 13 bases between. Germline V lookup: CDR1 MNHEY, CDR2 SMNVEV (reference sequence). CDR3 region: CASSIRSVGELFF. The CDR3 coding sequence is TGTGCCAGCAGCATTCGGTCGGTGGGGGAGCTGTTTTTT.

The V and J genes are TRBV10-3 and TRBJ1-1; D possibly corresponds to TRBD1 (6 bases). The CDR3 spans 11 residues. V lost 11 bases, J lost 8 bases, and 15 bases lay in between. The germline V gene has CDR1 ENHRY and CDR2 SYGVKD. The CDR3 DNA follows: TGTGCCGCCGGGGAGAGGGGGGAAGCTTTCTTT. Amino acids: CAAGERGEAFF.

The rearrangement joins TRBV29-1 to TRBJ1-1; no definite D call. In germline, CDR1 is SQVTM, CDR2 ANQGSEA. Between the trimmed V and J ends, which lost 7 bases and 0 bases, there was a span of 6 bases. The CDR3 contains 11 residues. The CDR3 coding sequence is TGCAGCGCAAAAGTGAACACTGAAGCTTTCTTT. It codes for CSAKVNTEAFF.

The chain is built from TRBV4-1 and TRBJ1-2; D ambiguous. Germline CDR1 is MGHRA and CDR2 is YSYEKL. V lost 7 bases and J 2 bases, leaving 17 bases between the germline ends. The CDR3 runs to 15 residues. The CDR3 region is CASNPRYGSNYGYTF. CDR3 bases: TGCGCCAGCAACCCCAGGTACGGTTCAAACTATGGCTACACCTTC.